These 24 T cell receptor beta chains came from one sample sequenced in a study of control samples from healthy donors and cancer patients. The assay was immunoSEQ multiplex PCR, and TCRdb's table has in-frame clones only and misses some. The sample has roughly 86,000 clones, around 92% seen once; the top ten hold around a sixth. Sequencing was performed on blood. The receptors come from a man aged 25 to 40 in good health.

This chain connects TRBV5-1 to TRBJ1-1, with unresolved D. This CDR3 is built from 15 residues. Trimming removed 0 bases at V and 1 base at J, with 10 bases between. Germline values: CDR1 SGHRS, CDR2 YFSETQ. The CDR3 DNA sequence: TGCGCCAGCAGCTTGGAAAGCAGTAGGAACACTGAAGCTTTCTTT. This encodes CASSLESSRNTEAFF.

The chain uses TRBV27 and TRBJ1-5, with D uncertain. Germline V gives CDR1 MNHEY, CDR2 SMNVEV (reference sequence). The ends were cut back, 6 bases at V and 1 base at J, with 10 bases in the middle. This CDR3 is 14 amino acids long. CDR3 DNA sequence: TGTGCCAGCAGGCTTTTGGGGAGCAATCAGCCCCAGCATTTT. It is translated as CASRLLGSNQPQHF.

The chain couples TRBV2 to TRBJ2-3; TRBD1 aligns across 7 bases. The V gene's germline CDR1 is SNHLY and CDR2 FYNNEI. V was clipped by 6 bases and J by 1 base; unmatched bases: 4. The length of the CDR3 is 14 residues. CDR3 nucleotide sequence: TGTGCCAGCAGCGTGACAGGGCGCACAGATACGCAGTATTTT. Translated: CASSVTGRTDTQYF.

V gene TRBV19 combines with J gene TRBJ1-1, with a possible D match to TRBD1 (5 bases). This CDR3 has 14 residues. The V gene lost 6 bases and the J gene lost 4 bases, with 15 bases spanning the gap. The germline V gene encodes CDR1 LNHDA and CDR2 SQIVND (reference sequence). CDR3 DNA sequence: TGTGCCAGTAGCCTGGGAAGACAGAGCACTGAAGCTTTCTTT. It translates to CASSLGRQSTEAFF.

The V and J genes are TRBV4-1 and TRBJ2-3; 11 bases are shared with TRBD2. V was pared by 4 bases and J by 6 bases, with 9 bases of the junction left unmatched. Germline V CDR1 and CDR2: MGHRA, YSYEKL. The CDR3 is made up of 16 amino acids. The CDR3 DNA reads TGCGCCAGCAGCCCACTAGCGGGGGAAACGAGGGATACGCAGTATTTT. Its protein is CASSPLAGETRDTQYF.

V usage is TRBV7-2 and J usage is TRBJ2-3; 7 bases fit TRBD1. The CDR3 is made up of 16 amino acids. CDR1 is SGHTA, CDR2 FQGNSA, per germline. With 1 base clipped from V and 2 bases from J, the junction kept 6 bases outside the gene matches. The CDR3 DNA is TGTGCCAGCAGCTTAGAGGGACAGACCAACACAGATACGCAGTATTTT. It translates to CASSLEGQTNTDTQYF.

This clone was observed a single time. This CDR3 is CASSYRTGNEKLFF. The CDR3 DNA follows: TGTGCCAGCAGCTATAGGACAGGAAATGAAAAACTGTTTTTT. The chain has TRBV5-8 and TRBJ1-4, with 7 bases fitting TRBD1. Germline CDR1 SGHTS, CDR2 YDEGEE. The J segment lost 5 bases and the V segment lost 3 bases, leaving 4 bases of the junction unmatched. The CDR3 extends over 14 amino acids. Together with reference TRBV5-8 and TRBJ1-4, the CDR3 gives the full variable domain: EAGVTQSPTHLIKTRGQQATLRCSPISGHTSVYWYQQALGLGLQFLLWYDEGEERNRGNFPPRFSGRQFPNYSSELNVNALELEDSALYLCASSYRTGNEKLFFGSGTQLSVL.

The chain is built from TRBV12-3 or TRBV12-4 and TRBJ2-5; D may be TRBD1 (6 bases). Between the trimmed V and J ends, which lost 5 bases and 5 bases, there was a span of 12 bases. The CDR3 spans 13 residues. CDR3 residues: CASSRQVGETQYF. CDR3 in DNA: TGTGCCAGCAGTCGACAGGTCGGCGAGACCCAGTACTTC.

The rearrangement joins TRBV5-6 to TRBJ2-1; 12 nucleotides line up with TRBD1. The length of the CDR3 is 13 residues. Germline values: CDR1 SGHDT, CDR2 YYEEEE. J gave up 15 bases and V 3 bases, and 7 bases lay outside the gene matches. The CDR3 sequence is CASSSGTGGFWFF. In DNA form, the CDR3 reads TGTGCCAGCAGCTCCGGGACAGGGGGCTTTTGGTTCTTC. Drawing the rest from reference TRBV5-6 and TRBJ2-1, the complete variable domain is DAGVTQSPTHLIKTRGQQVTLRCSPKSGHDTVSWYQQALGQGPQFIFQYYEEEERQRGNFPDRFSGHQFPNYSSELNVNALLLGDSALYLCASSSGTGGFWFFGPGTRLTVL.

This chain links TRBV7-2 with TRBJ2-3, with 9 bases fitting TRBD2. Losses at the gene ends were 5 bases for V and 5 bases for J; bases not matched to a gene: 11. This CDR3 comprises 16 residues. CDR1 and CDR2 (germline): SGHTA, FQGNSA. CDR3 region: CASSLLMAGGQDTQYF. In DNA, the CDR3 is TGTGCCAGCAGCCTTCTCATGGCGGGAGGGCAAGATACGCAGTATTTT. The whole variable domain, filled in from reference TRBV7-2 and TRBJ2-3, reads GAGVSQSPSNKVTEKGKDVELRCDPISGHTALYWYRQSLGQGLEFLIYFQGNSAPDKSGLPSDRFSAERTGGSVSTLTIQRTQQEDSAVYLCASSLLMAGGQDTQYFGPGTRLTVL.

This CDR3 is CASSPRGGGTDTQYF. As DNA, the CDR3 is TGTGCCAGCAGTCCGCGGGGGGGCGGCACAGATACGCAGTATTTT. This chain connects TRBV3-1 (or the pseudogene TRBV3-2) to TRBJ2-3; 9 positions match TRBD2. This CDR3 is 15 amino acids long. CDR1 is LGHDT and CDR2 is YNNKEL in the germline V gene (reference sequence). The junction had 5 bases not matched to a gene; V was cut back by 6 bases and J by 1 base.

The chain is built from TRBV5-6 and TRBJ2-7, with 8 bases fitting TRBD2. The CDR3 length is 15 residues. J was trimmed by 5 bases and V by 3 bases; bases with no gene match: 10. CDR1 is SGHDT, CDR2 YYEEEE, per germline. CDR3 in amino acids: CASSWGQRENDEQYF. CDR3 DNA: TGTGCCAGCAGCTGGGGGCAGCGGGAGAACGACGAGCAGTACTTC.

The rearrangement uses TRBV4-1 and TRBJ1-5, with 8 bases fitting TRBD1. The CDR3 totals 17 residues. Germline V lookup: CDR1 MGHRA, CDR2 YSYEKL. The V and J ends lost 1 base and 9 bases, in that order; junction bases with no gene match: 14. The CDR3 loop is CASSQGPLDRALWPQHF. CDR3 DNA sequence: TGCGCCAGCAGCCAAGGGCCTCTGGACAGGGCCTTATGGCCCCAGCATTTT.

The genes are TRBV20-1 and TRBJ2-7; D unclear. The germline V and J ends were trimmed by 6 bases and 6 bases, with 12 bases remaining between them. Germline V gene lookup returns CDR1 DFQATT and CDR2 SNEGSKA (reference sequence). CDR3 length: 11 residues. CDR3 sequence: CSAPERTEQYF. The CDR3 region has the DNA TGCAGTGCCCCCGAGCGTACCGAGCAGTACTTC.

This sequence joins TRBV12-3 or TRBV12-4 and TRBJ1-2; D is possibly TRBD1 (5 bases). This CDR3 is built from 13 residues. Trimming shortened V by 5 bases and J by 2 bases, and 9 bases separated the two germline ends. The CDR3 DNA sequence: TGTGCCAGCAGTCGAGACAGAAACTATGGCTACACCTTC. Its translation is CASSRDRNYGYTF.

The rearrangement joins TRBV5-1 to TRBJ1-5; 8 bases map to TRBD1. The germline V gene encodes CDR1 SGHRS and CDR2 YFSETQ. V was pared by 0 bases and J by 7 bases, with 6 bases of the junction left unmatched. This CDR3 contains 15 residues. The chain's CDR3 is CASSLGTGPRQPQHF. The DNA of the CDR3 is TGCGCCAGCAGCTTGGGGACAGGGCCCCGGCAGCCCCAGCATTTT.

This clone was counted once. The rearrangement joins TRBV7-9 to TRBJ1-1, with D possibly matching TRBD1 (5 bases). Germline CDR1 is SEHNR and CDR2 is FQNEAQ (reference sequence). The V end was cut by 1 base, the J end by 5 bases, with 11 bases between. The CDR3 contains 14 residues. The chain's CDR3 is CASSLVGGETEAFF. CDR3 DNA: TGTGCCAGCAGCTTAGTGGGGGGAGAGACTGAAGCTTTCTTT.

J is TRBJ2-2 and V is TRBV4-3; D remains unclear. Deletions cut 0 bases from V and 2 bases from J, with 7 bases between. CDR3 size: 15 residues. Germline CDR1 reads LGHNA; CDR2 reads YSLEER. CDR3 sequence reads: CASSQDLSNTGELFF. CDR3 DNA sequence: TGCGCCAGCAGCCAAGACCTAAGTAACACCGGGGAGCTGTTTTTT.

The V and J genes are TRBV3-1 (or the pseudogene TRBV3-2) and TRBJ1-4, with D possibly TRBD1 on 6 matching bases. Germline V lookup: CDR1 LGHDT, CDR2 YNNKEL (reference sequence). V lost 4 bases and J lost 6, with 15 bases in between. The CDR3 has 15 amino acids. CDR3 sequence reads: CASSPSRGKHEKLFF. The CDR3 DNA is TGTGCCAGCAGCCCCTCGAGGGGGAAGCATGAAAAACTGTTTTTT.

J is TRBJ2-5 and V is TRBV18; 14 nucleotides agree with TRBD2. J gave up 4 bases and V 3 bases, and 4 bases lay outside the gene matches. CDR3 length: 16 residues. Germline assignment: CDR1 KGHSH and CDR2 LQKENI. The CDR3 protein is CASSPPGLAGAETQYF. The CDR3 coding sequence is TGTGCCAGCTCACCCCCGGGACTAGCGGGAGCAGAGACCCAGTACTTC. Based on the CDR3 plus reference TRBV18 and TRBJ2-5, the full variable domain is NAGVMQNPRHLVRRRGQEARLRCSPMKGHSHVYWYRQLPEEGLKFMVYLQKENIIDESGMPKERFSAEFPKEGPSILRIQQVVRGDSAAYFCASSPPGLAGAETQYFGPGTRLLVL.

Note on this clone: The junction differs from germline at one of its ends, possibly a read error. This chain links TRBV7-7 with TRBJ2-2, with 9 nucleotides matching TRBD1. CDR1 is SSHAT and CDR2 is FNYEAQ in the germline V gene (reference sequence). The CDR3 sequence is 16 residues long. Here the CDR3 reads CASSSAPTGGIGELFF. The CDR3 DNA follows: TGTGCTAGCAGCTCGGCTCCGACAGGGGGTATCGGGGAGCTGTTTTTT. Combining the CDR3 with reference TRBV7-7 and TRBJ2-2 gives the whole variable domain GAGVSQSPRYKVTKRGQDVTLRCDPISSHATLYWYQQALGQGPEFLTYFNYEAQPDKSGLPSDRFSAERPEGSISTLTIQRTEQRDSAMYRCASSSAPTGGIGELFFGEGSRLTVL.

The chain is built from TRBV5-1 and TRBJ1-1, with D unresolved. V dropped 0 bases and J dropped 8 bases, with 5 bases sitting between them. Germline V gene data show CDR1 as SGHRS and CDR2 as YFSETQ. This CDR3 region has 11 residues. CDR3 nucleotide sequence: TGCGCCAGCAGCTTGGCCGGCGAAGCTTTCTTT. It encodes CASSLAGEAFF.

This sequence joins TRBV4-1 and TRBJ1-5; D not resolved. The CDR3 consists of 14 residues. Germline CDR1 MGHRA, CDR2 YSYEKL. The V gene lost 3 bases and the J gene lost 0 bases, with 6 bases spanning the gap. The CDR3 DNA sequence: TGCGCCAGCAGCCAGTCTGTTAGCAATCAGCCCCAGCATTTT. Amino acids: CASSQSVSNQPQHF.

The chain carries TRBV11-2 and TRBJ2-7, with D perhaps matching TRBD1 (6 bases). Trimming shortened V by 5 bases and J by 2 bases, and 10 bases separated the two germline ends. The CDR3 runs 13 residues. Germline CDR1 SGHAT, CDR2 FQNNGV. The CDR3 is CASSLGQTYEQYF. The CDR3 DNA is TGTGCCAGCAGCCTCGGACAGACCTACGAGCAGTACTTC.